Listed below are T cell receptor beta chains from one sample, sequenced in a study of beta chain features in type 1 diabetes. The assay was immunoSEQ multiplex PCR, and TCRdb's table has in-frame clones only and misses some. The table lists about 40,000 clones, 50% of them singletons. What was sequenced was stem cell memory CD4+ T cells from blood. The receptors come from a woman in her twenties or thirties in good health. Both conserved end residues are part of each CDR3. Fields, in order: CDR3 length, clone size, D gene, J gene, V gene, CDR3 DNA, CDR3 protein. The D gene is left open where the match is weak. Clone size is given for some rows only: seen once, a few or many times, or a class if the clone is expanded.

CDR3 length: 15; clone size: .; D gene: TRBD2; J gene: TRBJ2-7; V gene: TRBV2; CDR3 DNA: TGTGCCAGCAGTCCGGGACTAGCGGGAGTTAGTGAGCAGTACTTC; CDR3 protein: CASSPGLAGVSEQYF
CDR3 length: 18; clone size: .; D gene: TRBD2; J gene: TRBJ2-7; V gene: TRBV7-2; CDR3 DNA: TGTGCCAGCAGCTTAGTGGGGGGGGTTGACACAGCTCCCGGAGAGCAGTACTTC; CDR3 protein: CASSLVGGVDTAPGEQYF
CDR3 length: 14; clone size: few; D gene: .; J gene: TRBJ2-3; V gene: TRBV6-6; CDR3 DNA: TGTGCCAGCGTCCTAACAGGGAGTGCAGATACGCAGTATTTT; CDR3 protein: CASVLTGSADTQYF
CDR3 length: 16; clone size: once; D gene: TRBD2; J gene: TRBJ2-1; V gene: TRBV19; CDR3 DNA: TGTGCCAGTAGTACCCCGGGACTAGCGGGAGCAAATGAGCAGTTCTTC; CDR3 protein: CASSTPGLAGANEQFF
CDR3 length: 16; clone size: .; D gene: .; J gene: TRBJ2-3; V gene: TRBV4-2; CDR3 DNA: TGTGCCAGCAGCCAAAAAACCCGGACTTTCACAGATACGCAGTATTTT; CDR3 protein: CASSQKTRTFTDTQYF
CDR3 length: 16; clone size: .; D gene: TRBD1; J gene: TRBJ1-1; V gene: TRBV7-9; CDR3 DNA: TGTGCCAGCAGCTTAAACCCCCTCGGACAGGCGACTGAAGCTTTCTTT; CDR3 protein: CASSLNPLGQATEAFF
CDR3 length: 15; clone size: few; D gene: .; J gene: TRBJ1-1; V gene: TRBV28; CDR3 DNA: TGTGCCAGCAGTCAATTTTTTAGCAGTACAGGGTGGGCTTTCTTT; CDR3 protein: CASSQFFSSTGWAFF
CDR3 length: 17; clone size: .; D gene: TRBD1; J gene: TRBJ1-5; V gene: TRBV19; CDR3 DNA: TGTGCCAGTAGAGAAGGGACAGGGTCACGTAGCAATCAGCCCCAGCATTTT; CDR3 protein: CASREGTGSRSNQPQHF
CDR3 length: 15; clone size: .; D gene: TRBD1; J gene: TRBJ2-5; V gene: TRBV7-9; CDR3 DNA: TGTGCCAGCAGCTTCGGGACAGGGGAGCGGGGGACCCAGTACTTC; CDR3 protein: CASSFGTGERGTQYF
CDR3 length: 12; clone size: .; D gene: .; J gene: TRBJ1-4; V gene: TRBV5-5; CDR3 DNA: TGTGCCAGCAGCTCCGCGGGTGAAAAACTGTTTTTT; CDR3 protein: CASSSAGEKLFF
CDR3 length: 16; clone size: .; D gene: TRBD1; J gene: TRBJ2-7; V gene: TRBV7-9; CDR3 DNA: TGTGCCAGCAGCTTCCGCCCCGGGACAGGGTCCTACGAGCAGTACTTC; CDR3 protein: CASSFRPGTGSYEQYF
CDR3 length: 13; clone size: .; D gene: TRBD1; J gene: TRBJ1-5; V gene: TRBV5-6; CDR3 DNA: TGTGCCAGCAGCTTGGGACAGGGCAGAGCCCAGCATTTT; CDR3 protein: CASSLGQGRAQHF
CDR3 length: 14; clone size: .; D gene: TRBD1; J gene: TRBJ1-1; V gene: TRBV27; CDR3 DNA: TGTGCCAGCAGGTTTGAGGGGGCATGGACTGAAGCTTTCTTT; CDR3 protein: CASRFEGAWTEAFF
CDR3 length: 15; clone size: .; D gene: .; J gene: TRBJ1-1; V gene: TRBV18; CDR3 DNA: TGTGCCAGCTCACCACCCGAGGTTATGAACACTGAAGCTTTCTTT; CDR3 protein: CASSPPEVMNTEAFF
CDR3 length: 17; clone size: .; D gene: TRBD2; J gene: TRBJ2-5; V gene: TRBV5-8; CDR3 DNA: TGTGCCAGCATTCGAGGGGGACTAGCGGGAGGGAAGCAGACCCAGTACTTC; CDR3 protein: CASIRGGLAGGKQTQYF
CDR3 length: 14; clone size: few; D gene: .; J gene: TRBJ2-1; V gene: TRBV7-2; CDR3 DNA: TGTGCCAGCAGTCCCGGGTCTTCCTACAATGAGCAGTTCTTC; CDR3 protein: CASSPGSSYNEQFF
CDR3 length: 13; clone size: .; D gene: .; J gene: TRBJ1-2; V gene: TRBV2; CDR3 DNA: TGTGCCAGCAGGGCAGGGGCCTATTCGGGCTACACCTTC; CDR3 protein: CASRAGAYSGYTF
CDR3 length: 16; clone size: few; D gene: .; J gene: TRBJ2-1; V gene: TRBV11-2; CDR3 DNA: TGTGCCAGCAGCTTCACGAGCGTCTCCCCCTACAATGAGCAGTTCTTC; CDR3 protein: CASSFTSVSPYNEQFF
CDR3 length: 14; clone size: .; D gene: TRBD2; J gene: TRBJ2-2; V gene: TRBV2; CDR3 DNA: TGTGCCAGTCATAGCGGGAGCGGCACCGGGGAGCTGTTTTTT; CDR3 protein: CASHSGSGTGELFF
CDR3 length: 16; clone size: few; D gene: TRBD1; J gene: TRBJ1-2; V gene: TRBV28; CDR3 DNA: TGTGCCAGCAGTTCTTCTTGGACAGGGGAGACGGGGGGCTACACCTTC; CDR3 protein: CASSSSWTGETGGYTF
CDR3 length: 13; clone size: .; D gene: .; J gene: TRBJ2-7; V gene: TRBV6-1; CDR3 DNA: TGTGCCAGCGGAAGGGGTGTCATCTACGAGCAGTACTTC; CDR3 protein: CASGRGVIYEQYF
CDR3 length: 17; clone size: once; D gene: .; J gene: TRBJ2-1; V gene: TRBV4-1; CDR3 DNA: TGCGCCAGCAGCCAAGATCTTACCCCCCGATTAGACAATGAGCAGTTCTTC; CDR3 protein: CASSQDLTPRLDNEQFF
CDR3 length: 16; clone size: .; D gene: TRBD2; J gene: TRBJ2-1; V gene: TRBV4-3; CDR3 DNA: TGCGCCAGCAGCCAAGTGGACGGGAGGGGGGGGGATGAGCAGTTCTTC; CDR3 protein: CASSQVDGRGGDEQFF
CDR3 length: 17; clone size: .; D gene: .; J gene: TRBJ2-5; V gene: TRBV21-1; CDR3 DNA: TGTGCCAGACTACCTCGGACTAGCGGGAGGTTCCAAGAGACCCAGTACTTC; CDR3 protein: CARLPRTSGRFQETQYF
CDR3 length: 12; clone size: few; D gene: .; J gene: TRBJ2-7; V gene: TRBV2; CDR3 DNA: TGTGCCAGCCGGGACTTGGCCAACGAGCAGTACTTC; CDR3 protein: CASRDLANEQYF
CDR3 length: 15; clone size: .; D gene: .; J gene: TRBJ1-1; V gene: TRBV23-1; CDR3 DNA: TGCGCCAGCAGGACTCGTGGCCACCTGGACACTGAAGCTTTCTTT; CDR3 protein: CASRTRGHLDTEAFF
CDR3 length: 15; clone size: .; D gene: .; J gene: TRBJ2-1; V gene: TRBV7-9; CDR3 DNA: TGTGCCAGCAGCTTACGAGGGTATCGTCACAATGAGCAGTTCTTC; CDR3 protein: CASSLRGYRHNEQFF
CDR3 length: 16; clone size: .; D gene: TRBD2; J gene: TRBJ2-7; V gene: TRBV6-6; CDR3 DNA: TGTGCCAGCAGTTACCCACCTAGCGGGAGTGGACACGAGCAGTACTTC; CDR3 protein: CASSYPPSGSGHEQYF
CDR3 length: 14; clone size: few; D gene: .; J gene: TRBJ1-5; V gene: TRBV5-5; CDR3 DNA: TGTGCCAGCAGCTTGACGCAGAACAATCAGCCCCAGCATTTT; CDR3 protein: CASSLTQNNQPQHF
CDR3 length: 16; clone size: .; D gene: TRBD1; J gene: TRBJ2-1; V gene: TRBV4-1; CDR3 DNA: TGCGCCAGCAGCCGGACCGGGACAGGGGTAGCGATTGAGCAGTTCTTC; CDR3 protein: CASSRTGTGVAIEQFF
CDR3 length: 14; clone size: .; D gene: TRBD2; J gene: TRBJ2-7; V gene: TRBV10-3; CDR3 DNA: TGTGCCATCGGGTCGCGGGAGGGCCTCTACGAGCAGTACTTC; CDR3 protein: CAIGSREGLYEQYF
CDR3 length: 16; clone size: .; D gene: TRBD2; J gene: TRBJ2-1; V gene: TRBV11-2; CDR3 DNA: TGTGCCAGCAGCTTATCTAGCGGGACCTCCTACAATGAGCAGTTCTTC; CDR3 protein: CASSLSSGTSYNEQFF
CDR3 length: 18; clone size: few; D gene: TRBD2; J gene: TRBJ2-2; V gene: TRBV12-5; CDR3 DNA: TGTGCTAGTGGTTTGGTACCGCTGGGGGGGAGAAGCACCGGGGAGCTGTTGTTT; CDR3 protein: CASGLVPLGGRSTGELLF
CDR3 length: 14; clone size: few; D gene: .; J gene: TRBJ1-1; V gene: TRBV4-3; CDR3 DNA: TGCGCCAGCAGCCTAGCGTGGGGAAACACTGAAGCTTTCTTT; CDR3 protein: CASSLAWGNTEAFF
CDR3 length: 15; clone size: .; D gene: .; J gene: TRBJ2-2; V gene: TRBV10-3; CDR3 DNA: TGTGCCTCAAATCGGCAGGGGAGGAACACCGGGGAGCTGTTTTTT; CDR3 protein: CASNRQGRNTGELFF
CDR3 length: 13; clone size: .; D gene: .; J gene: TRBJ2-1; V gene: TRBV7-2; CDR3 DNA: TGTGCCAGCAGCTTTTCCGGGAAGAATGAGCAGTTCTTC; CDR3 protein: CASSFSGKNEQFF
CDR3 length: 14; clone size: .; D gene: .; J gene: TRBJ1-1; V gene: TRBV5-1; CDR3 DNA: TGCGCCAGCAGCGAGGCGACAGCGAACACTGAAGCTTTCTTT; CDR3 protein: CASSEATANTEAFF
CDR3 length: 13; clone size: .; D gene: .; J gene: TRBJ2-1; V gene: TRBV29-1; CDR3 DNA: TGCAGCATGGGCCGTGAAGTATACAATGAGCAGTTCTTC; CDR3 protein: CSMGREVYNEQFF
CDR3 length: 11; clone size: once; D gene: .; J gene: TRBJ2-1; V gene: TRBV7-6; CDR3 DNA: TGTGCCAGCAGGTTAAGGGGGGAGCAGTTCTTC; CDR3 protein: CASRLRGEQFF
CDR3 length: 14; clone size: once; D gene: TRBD1; J gene: TRBJ1-4; V gene: TRBV28; CDR3 DNA: TGTGCCAGCAGACCGGGACAGGGGGCGCGGAAACTGTTTTTT; CDR3 protein: CASRPGQGARKLFF
CDR3 length: 16; clone size: once; D gene: .; J gene: TRBJ2-1; V gene: TRBV7-3; CDR3 DNA: TGTGCCAGCAGCCCGTTTTTTGCGGGATCCTACAATGAGCAGTTCTTC; CDR3 protein: CASSPFFAGSYNEQFF
CDR3 length: 16; clone size: few; D gene: .; J gene: TRBJ2-2; V gene: TRBV7-2; CDR3 DNA: TGTGCCAGCAGCTTATGGGCCGGGATGAACACCGGGGAGCTGTTTTTT; CDR3 protein: CASSLWAGMNTGELFF
CDR3 length: 12; clone size: few; D gene: .; J gene: TRBJ2-1; V gene: TRBV6-6; CDR3 DNA: TGTGCCAGCCGATATTCAGGGGATGAGCAGTTCTTC; CDR3 protein: CASRYSGDEQFF
CDR3 length: 15; clone size: few; D gene: .; J gene: TRBJ2-4; V gene: TRBV28; CDR3 DNA: TGTGCCAGCAGCAATACAGGGTTAGCCAAAAACATTCAGTACTTC; CDR3 protein: CASSNTGLAKNIQYF
CDR3 length: 15; clone size: few; D gene: .; J gene: TRBJ2-3; V gene: TRBV7-2; CDR3 DNA: TGTGCCAGCAGCTCCGCTAGCGACTACACAGATACGCAGTATTTT; CDR3 protein: CASSSASDYTDTQYF
CDR3 length: 12; clone size: .; D gene: .; J gene: TRBJ2-6; V gene: TRBV6-6; CDR3 DNA: TGTGCCGGCACTTCTGGGGCCAACGTCCTGACTTTC; CDR3 protein: CAGTSGANVLTF
CDR3 length: 16; clone size: .; D gene: TRBD2; J gene: TRBJ2-1; V gene: TRBV5-1; CDR3 DNA: TGCGCCAGCAGCAAGGATGGCGGGAGGGCCTACAATGAGCAGTTCTTC; CDR3 protein: CASSKDGGRAYNEQFF
CDR3 length: 14; clone size: .; D gene: TRBD1; J gene: TRBJ1-2; V gene: TRBV7-8; CDR3 DNA: TGTGCCAGCAGCCCCCGGACAGGGAACTATGGCTACACCTTC; CDR3 protein: CASSPRTGNYGYTF